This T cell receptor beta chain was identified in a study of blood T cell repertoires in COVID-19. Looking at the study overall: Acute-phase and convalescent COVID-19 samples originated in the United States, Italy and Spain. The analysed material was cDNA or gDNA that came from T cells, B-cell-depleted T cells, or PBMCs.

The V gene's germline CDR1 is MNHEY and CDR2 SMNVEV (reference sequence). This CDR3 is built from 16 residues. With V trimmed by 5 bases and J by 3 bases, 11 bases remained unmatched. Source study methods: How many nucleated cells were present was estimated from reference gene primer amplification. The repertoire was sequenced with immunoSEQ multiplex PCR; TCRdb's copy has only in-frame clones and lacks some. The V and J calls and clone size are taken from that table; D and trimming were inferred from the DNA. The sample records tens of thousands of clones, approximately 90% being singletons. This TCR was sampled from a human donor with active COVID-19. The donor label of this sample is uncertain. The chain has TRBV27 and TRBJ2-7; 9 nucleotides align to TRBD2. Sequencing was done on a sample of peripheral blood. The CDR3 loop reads CASSPSASGVVYEQYF. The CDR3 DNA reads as TGTGCCAGCAGTCCCTCGGCTAGCGGGGTGGTCTACGAGCAGTACTTC.